The 4 T cell receptor beta chains in this list originate from one sample, sequenced in a study of cytomegalovirus exposure and HLA in healthy donors. PCR employed 60 Vbeta and 13 Jbeta primers. The method was immunoSEQ multiplex PCR; TCRdb's version includes in-frame clones alone and lacks a portion of them. The table has fewer than 120,000 clones, approximately 84% seen once. Sequenced sample: PBMCs. These receptors came from a man aged 40-49 years in good health and CMV-seronegative.

The chain joins TRBV30 to TRBJ1-3; D perhaps matches TRBD1 (5 bases). Trimming cost V 5 bases and J 0 bases, with 8 bases left between them. This CDR3 is built from 13 residues. Germline lookup yields CDR1 GTSNPN and CDR2 SVGIG (reference sequence). The CDR3 protein is CAWDRNSGNTIYF. CDR3 sequence (DNA): TGTGCCTGGGACAGAAACTCTGGAAACACCATATATTTT.

This chain connects TRBV27 to TRBJ2-3; 12 nucleotides align to TRBD2. The CDR3 has 16 residues. After removal of 4 bases from V and 5 bases from J, the junction contained 7 bases not matched to a gene. Germline V gene sequence: CDR1 MNHEY, CDR2 SMNVEV (reference sequence). The chain's CDR3 is CASSSPSGGAGDTQYF. Written as DNA, the CDR3 is TGTGCCAGCAGTTCCCCTAGCGGGGGGGCAGGAGATACGCAGTATTTT.

The rearrangement links TRBV15 to TRBJ1-2; no clear D. V lost 0 bases to trimming and J lost 4 bases, with 3 bases between them. Germline assignment: CDR1 LNHNV and CDR2 YYDKDF (reference sequence). The CDR3 spans 12 residues. This CDR3 is CATSRDIYGYTF. In DNA form, the CDR3 reads TGTGCCACCAGCAGAGACATCTATGGCTACACCTTC.

The CDR3 is CASSSLAGGIPGEQYF. CDR3 sequence (DNA): TGTGCCAGCAGCTCTTTAGCGGGGGGGATTCCGGGCGAGCAGTACTTC. The genes are TRBV7-7 and TRBJ2-7; the match to TRBD2 covers 11 bases. CDR3 size: 16 residues. The J segment lost 6 bases and the V segment lost 4 bases, leaving 11 bases of the junction unmatched. Germline lookup yields CDR1 SSHAT and CDR2 FNYEAQ (reference sequence).